A single TCR beta chain is shown here with its context. Its antigen remains unidentified. CDR3 size: 16 residues. Germline V gene sequence: CDR1 MGHRA, CDR2 YSYEKL. Germline trimming cut 4 bases from V and 15 bases from J; bases unmatched to any gene: 15. Using immunoSEQ multiplex PCR, the repertoire was profiled, and TCRdb retains in-frame clones only, with some absent. Counted here are about 82,000 clones, 85% to 90% occurring once; the ten biggest clones make up roughly 7%. These data are taken from a study of identifying expanded T cells in peripheral blood. Study results and limitations: Roughly 1.1 clones differed between technical replicates, versus around 15 and 19 over time. Clone count variance between roughly 2-week samples rose with total template count.

Healthy donors had no documented immune events, such as infections, while sampled. The TCR was taken from a person aged 18 to 75 in good health. This chain uses TRBV4-1 with TRBJ2-1, with 13 bases lining up with TRBD2. The material sequenced was blood. The CDR3 is CASSPQGTSGTHWAFF. The CDR3 DNA reads as TGCGCCAGCAGCCCTCAAGGGACTAGCGGGACCCATTGGGCGTTCTTC.